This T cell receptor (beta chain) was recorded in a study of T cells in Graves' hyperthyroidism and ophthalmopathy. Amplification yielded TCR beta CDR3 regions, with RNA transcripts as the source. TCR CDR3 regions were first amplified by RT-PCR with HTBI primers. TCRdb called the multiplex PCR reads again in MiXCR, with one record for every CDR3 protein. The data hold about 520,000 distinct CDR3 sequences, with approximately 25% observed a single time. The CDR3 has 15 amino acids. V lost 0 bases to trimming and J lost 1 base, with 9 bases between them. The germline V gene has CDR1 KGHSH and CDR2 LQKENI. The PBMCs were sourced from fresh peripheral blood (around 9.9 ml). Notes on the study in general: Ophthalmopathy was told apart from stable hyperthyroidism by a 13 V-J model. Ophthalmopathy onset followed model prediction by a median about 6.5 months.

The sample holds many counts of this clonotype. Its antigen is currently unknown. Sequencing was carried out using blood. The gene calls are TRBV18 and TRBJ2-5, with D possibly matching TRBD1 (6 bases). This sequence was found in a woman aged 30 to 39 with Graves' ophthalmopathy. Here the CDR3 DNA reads TGTGCCAGCTCACCACCAAGCAGGGGCCAAGAGACCCAGTACTTC. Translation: CASSPPSRGQETQYF.